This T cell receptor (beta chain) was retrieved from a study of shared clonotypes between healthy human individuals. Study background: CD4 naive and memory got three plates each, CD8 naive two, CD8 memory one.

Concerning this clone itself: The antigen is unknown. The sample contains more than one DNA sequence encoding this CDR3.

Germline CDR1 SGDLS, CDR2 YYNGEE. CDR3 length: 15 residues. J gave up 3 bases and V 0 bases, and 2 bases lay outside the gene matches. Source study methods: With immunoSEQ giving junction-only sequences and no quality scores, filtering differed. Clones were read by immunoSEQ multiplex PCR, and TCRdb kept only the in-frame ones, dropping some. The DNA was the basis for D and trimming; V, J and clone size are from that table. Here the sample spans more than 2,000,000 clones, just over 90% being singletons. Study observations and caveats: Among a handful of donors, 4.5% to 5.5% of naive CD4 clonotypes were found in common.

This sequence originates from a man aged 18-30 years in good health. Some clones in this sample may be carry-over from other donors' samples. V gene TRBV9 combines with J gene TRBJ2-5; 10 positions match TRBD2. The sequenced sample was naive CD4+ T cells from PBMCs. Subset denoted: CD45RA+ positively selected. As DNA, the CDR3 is TGTGCCAGCAGCGTAGGCCTAGCGGGAGAAGAGACCCAGTACTTC. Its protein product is CASSVGLAGEETQYF.